This T cell receptor beta chain was sequenced for a study of shared clonotypes between healthy human individuals (dated by TCRdb to the early 2020s). Concerning the study at large: Three men and two women, aged 18 to 49 years, made up the cohort. For each donor, CD4 naive and CD4 memory were each run on three plates, CD8 naive on two plates, and CD8 memory on one plate. To estimate repertoire size and how much clonotypes are shared between individuals, the study performed deep sequencing of blood TCR repertoires from about 5 healthy adults. To increase sequencing depth and limit assay-specific biases, TCR repertoire library preparation and sequencing were carried out by different laboratories using diverse techniques. Between about 0.85 and 10 billion PBMCs per donor were obtained by leukapheresis. General study outcomes and caveats: Sampling was restricted to blood, and TCR repertoires in tissues likely differ from the TCR repertoires found in blood. Even with the large sequencing depth, rarefaction of the sorted-subset datasets indicated that sequencing was incomplete. When a few donors were compared, the shared fraction of clonotypes was about 5% for naive CD4, around 3.5% for naive CD8, 2.3% for memory CD4, and approximately 0.4% for memory CD8. Compared with non-shared clonotypes, the clonotypes found in all four sorted-subset donors had higher generation probabilities. Naive subsets generally had larger estimated clonotype richness than memory subsets did. The genetic and exposure-history diversity represented was limited by the small number of donors. Pairwise subsampling led to the expectation that sequencing depth would affect the degree of clonotype sharing among donors.

About this clone: No antigen is known for it. No base-level quality is on record; no much larger clone is a single base apart.

Using the deep immunoSEQ assay, TCR CDR3 regions were amplified from genomic DNA by multiplex PCR. Extracted genomic DNA from each cell subset was distributed evenly across all wells of several immunoSEQ 96-well plates, and each plate was treated as a replicate. For sorted subsets, 150 to 250 ng genomic DNA, equal to 30,000 or so T cell genomes, was loaded into each replicate PCR. The purified libraries were quantified using a Qubit 3.0 fluorometer, sized with a Bioanalyzer 2100, and then quantified again using the KAPA Library Quantification kit. Every immunoSEQ 96-well plate was sequenced on a separate single-read 150-cycle Illumina NextSeq 550 flow cell. For the original study's pipeline: Because the immunoSEQ output held only junctional sequences and lacked quality scores, the filtering could not match the filtering applied to full-length reads. To assign V/J genes and CDR3, sequences were annotated using PyIR, a Python wrapper for IgBLAST v1.9, with IMGT germline references. Any read was removed if the V/J assignment was weak (E-value above 1e-6), the CDR3 was missing, or the read contained stop codons, out-of-frame junctions, or ambiguous translated residues. A V3J clonotype was defined by an identical inferred V gene, J gene, and CDR3 amino acid sequence. Percentage overlap between repertoires was computed as shared unique clonotypes divided by the size of the smaller repertoire. RTK rarefaction, the Chao1 estimator, and Recon v2.1 estimates of unobserved clonotypes were used to assess repertoire richness. OLGA was used to compute generation probabilities for all TCRbeta clonotypes that the gDNA method yielded from a handful of donors. TCRdb limited this immuneACCESS table to in-frame rearrangements with V and J called. A share of clones is missing; checked studies link under half to unresolved V genes, and the rest is unexplained. V and J calls plus clone size are reproduced from that table; the DNA served to infer D and trimming. This sample gives some 2,000,000 clones in total; around 95% of them show up just once. In total, the top ten clones hold more than 0.1% of the sample.

Cut back by 7 bases and 2 bases, the V and J ends lie 13 bases apart. CDR1 LNHDA and CDR2 SQIVND are derived from the germline V gene (reference sequence). The CDR3 has 14 amino acids, counting the end cysteine and phenylalanine. Solely the CDR3 DNA is kept, with 42 bases framed from the first base. Healthy HIV-negative adults with no recently reported acute infections or vaccinations were included as donors. All donors were Caucasian adults living in Nashville, Tennessee, USA. CD4+ T cells were enriched by magnetic negative selection; naive cells were then positively selected on CD45RA, and the negative fraction formed the memory subset. Blood was obtained by leukapheresis, after which PBMCs were separated by Ficoll-Histopaque density gradient centrifugation and cryopreserved in liquid nitrogen vapor phase. Analytical flow cytometry was used to check the purity and quantity of every magnetically sorted T cell population. Each sorted fraction had its genomic DNA isolated and then quantified by UV absorbance on a Nanodrop 2000c.

Sequencing was performed on naive CD4+ T cells sorted from blood. Explained via the paper, the cell subset or site label denotes: CD45RA+ positively selected. The receptor's source is a young man in good health. The chain is encoded by TRBV19 joined to TRBJ2-3; too little of a D gene remains to name it. The CDR3: CASKETVLTDTQYF. The nucleotide sequence reads as follows: TGTGCCAGTAAGGAGACGGTCCTCACAGATACGCAGTATTTT.